The rows below give T cell receptor beta chains drawn from one sample of a study of shared clonotypes between healthy human individuals. TCRdb's table, derived via immunoSEQ multiplex PCR, lists solely in-frame clones and lacks some. Of 2.5 million or so clones listed, around 94% are singletons. Specimen: naive CD4+ T cells sorted from blood. The receptors here all came from a man younger than 30 in good health. The CDR3 runs from the conserved cysteine through the conserved F or W. The D gene is left open where the match is weak. Where a row states a size, it is once, few, many or the class of an expanded clone; other rows omit it.

TRBV30,once,TRBD2,TRBJ2-5,CAWSLGSGGETQYF,TGTGCCTGGAGTCTAGGTAGCGGGGGAGAGACCCAGTACTTC
TRBV28,NA,NA,TRBJ1-1,CASKVGGPTEAFF,TGTGCCAGCAAAGTGGGGGGGCCCACTGAAGCTTTCTTT
TRBV5-1,NA,NA,TRBJ1-2,CASSLEGGTYGYTF,TGCGCCAGCAGCTTGGAGGGCGGTACCTATGGCTACACCTTC
TRBV5-6,NA,TRBD2,TRBJ2-3,CASSPRGLAGPTDTQYF,TGTGCCAGCAGCCCACGAGGACTAGCGGGGCCCACAGATACGCAGTATTTT
TRBV19,NA,TRBD1,TRBJ1-1,CASSIRTGQGNTEAFF,TGTGCCAGTAGTATAAGGACAGGGCAAGGGAACACTGAAGCTTTCTTT
TRBV9,few,NA,TRBJ1-2,CASSVGTLEGYTF,TGTGCCAGCAGCGTAGGGACACTTGAGGGCTACACCTTC
TRBV2,NA,NA,TRBJ2-3,CASSVLRDTQYF,TGTGCCAGCAGTGTCCTGAGGGATACGCAGTATTTT
TRBV19,NA,NA,TRBJ1-5,CASSRNRAEPQHF,TGTGCCAGTAGCCGAAATCGTGCTGAGCCCCAGCATTTT
TRBV5-6,once,TRBD1,TRBJ1-2,CASSLTGQGKNYGYTF,TGTGCCAGCAGCTTAACGGGACAGGGGAAAAACTATGGCTACACCTTC
TRBV7-8,NA,TRBD2,TRBJ2-7,CASSSPGTRSYEQYF,TGTGCCAGCAGCTCGCCCGGGACTAGATCCTACGAGCAGTACTTC
TRBV30,NA,TRBD1,TRBJ1-2,CAWSSSGGGYGYTF,TGTGCCTGGAGTTCCTCAGGGGGAGGCTATGGCTACACCTTC
TRBV7-2,once,NA,TRBJ2-1,CASSLASSSWAVDEQFF,TGTGCCAGCAGCTTAGCGTCTAGTTCATGGGCGGTGGATGAGCAGTTCTTC
TRBV6-5,NA,NA,TRBJ1-5,CASSYSGRGNQPQHF,TGTGCCAGCAGTTACTCGGGCAGGGGAAATCAGCCCCAGCATTTT